These 30 T cell receptor beta chains were all obtained from the same sample, sequenced in a study of human T cells and chemical hapten exposure (dated by TCRdb to the early 2020s). The library was built by means of RACE. TCRdb lists the instrument as NextSeq 500. TCRdb's own reprocessing of the public reads used fastp at Q25 and MiXCR and kept productive beta chains. CDR3 protein sequences are deduplicated, and each keeps its most common genes and DNA. In all, the sample holds 350,000 to 400,000 distinct CDR3 sequences, and about 6% of those were seen once. The ten largest account for 4.5% to 6% of the sample. Interpreted using the paper, the time point label stands for: patch test 2, 6 weeks after DPC sensitization. Sample treatment or condition, as interpreted from the label and publication: therapeutic diphenylcyclopropenone sensitization with weekly scalp DPC. The sequences come from whole blood, collected in connection with sensitization to the hapten diphenylcyclopropenone (DPC). The receptors were gathered from a woman under 30 with alopecia areata. Some clones in this sample may be carry-over from other donors' samples.

The chain recombines TRBV7-9 with TRBJ1-2, with 8 bases lining up with TRBD1. The CDR3 length is 13 residues. V lost 6 bases and J lost 7; bases outside the gene matches: 7. Germline loops: CDR1 SEHNR, CDR2 FQNEAQ (reference sequence). The CDR3 DNA follows: TGTGCCAGCAGGCTCGACAGGGGAATTGGCTACACCTTC. Encoded protein: CASRLDRGIGYTF.

This clonotype was seen only a few times. This sequence joins TRBV7-9 and TRBJ1-3; 7 bases map to TRBD1. Germline lookup yields CDR1 SEHNR and CDR2 FQNEAQ (reference sequence). V lost 5 bases, J lost 0 bases, and 4 bases stayed unmatched. This CDR3 is 15 amino acids long. The DNA of the CDR3 is TGTGCCAGCAGCATTGGGACAGCCTCTGGAAACACCATATATTTT. Its translation is CASSIGTASGNTIYF.

This clonotype was counted at least ten times. The rearrangement links TRBV4-1 to TRBJ1-1; D unclear. Trimming removed 1 base from V and 2 bases from J, with 14 bases in between. Germline V gene lookup returns CDR1 MGHRA and CDR2 YSYEKL. CDR3 size: 16 residues. The CDR3 DNA sequence: TGCGCCAGCAGCCAAGTTGGTCGACGGCTTAACACTGAAGCTTTCTTT. Translation: CASSQVGRRLNTEAFF.

The genes are TRBV7-2 and TRBJ2-3; D call uncertain. Trimming took 1 base from V and 0 from J, leaving 8 bases between them. In germline, CDR1 is SGHTA, CDR2 FQGNSA. The CDR3 spans 15 residues. The CDR3 spells CASSLDAVSTDTQYF. CDR3 bases: TGTGCCAGCAGCTTAGATGCAGTTAGCACAGATACGCAGTATTTT.

V gene TRBV4-3 combines with J gene TRBJ1-2; 7 nucleotides agree with TRBD1. This CDR3 spans 14 amino acids. V shed 4 bases, J shed 8 bases, and the junction held 10 bases outside the gene matches. The germline V gene has CDR1 LGHNA and CDR2 YSLEER. CDR3: CASSPEGDRGGYTF. CDR3 nucleotide sequence: TGCGCCAGCAGCCCCGAGGGGGACAGAGGCGGCTACACCTTC.

This clonotype has at least ten counts. The V call is TRBV24-1, the J call TRBJ2-3, with D perhaps TRBD2 (5 bases). V gave up 4 bases and J gave up 3 bases, with 7 bases separating them. Germline V gives CDR1 KGHDR, CDR2 SFDVKD. The CDR3 runs 13 residues. The CDR3 DNA sequence: TGTGCCACCAGTGAGTCGGGGACAGATACGCAGTATTTT. It specifies CATSESGTDTQYF.

This clonotype was detected ten times or more. The rearrangement joins TRBV20-1 to TRBJ1-5; D uncertain. Trimming cost V 1 base and J 4 bases, with 8 bases left between them. The CDR3 sequence is 13 residues long. The germline CDR1 and CDR2 sequences are DFQATT and SNEGSKA (reference sequence). CDR3 sequence: CSARGHLNQPQHF. The DNA of the CDR3 is TGCAGTGCTAGAGGACACCTGAATCAGCCCCAGCATTTT.

The chain couples TRBV12-3 or TRBV12-4 to TRBJ1-1, with D uncertain. The V end was cut by 8 bases, the J end by 1 base, with 11 bases between. This CDR3 spans 13 amino acids. The DNA of the CDR3 is TGTGCCAGCTCGATTCGGGAGAACACTGAAGCTTTCTTT. It codes for CASSIRENTEAFF.

There are many counts of this clonotype. This chain connects TRBV29-1 to TRBJ2-2, with 9 bases identical to TRBD1. Trimming removed 4 bases from V and 0 bases from J; junction bases left unmatched: 3. CDR1 SQVTM and CDR2 ANQGSEA come from the germline V gene. The CDR3 contains 15 residues. CDR3 residues: CSVAGQGTNTGELFF. The CDR3 DNA sequence: TGCAGCGTTGCCGGACAGGGGACGAACACCGGGGAGCTGTTTTTT.

The J gene is TRBJ1-1, the V gene TRBV18; no clear D gene. V shed 0 bases and J shed 2 bases, with 10 bases lying between them. This CDR3 has 15 amino acids. The germline V gene has CDR1 KGHSH and CDR2 LQKENI. The CDR3 loop is CASSPPGESNTEAFF. The CDR3, as DNA: TGTGCCAGCTCACCACCTGGGGAGTCCAACACTGAAGCTTTCTTT.

This clonotype was seen ten or more times. V and J are TRBV6-2 or TRBV6-3 and TRBJ2-5, with 7 bases lining up with TRBD2. CDR1 is MNHEY and CDR2 is SVGEGT in the germline V gene. Trimming at V came to 2 bases and at J to 4 bases, leaving 16 bases not matched to a gene. CDR3 length equals 18 residues. CDR3 DNA: TGTGCCAGCAGTTACGACGCAGAGACTAGCTGGGGCAGAGAGACCCAGTACTTC. Encoded protein: CASSYDAETSWGRETQYF.

Many counts were recorded for this clonotype. The rearrangement joins TRBV28 to TRBJ1-1; the D is unclear. V was trimmed by 1 base and J by 7 bases, leaving 7 bases between them. Germline-derived CDR1 and CDR2 are MDHEN and SYDVKM. CDR3 size: 12 residues. DNA of the CDR3: TGTGCCAGCAGTTTATCGGGCGGTGAAGCTTTCTTT. Its translation is CASSLSGGEAFF.

This clonotype has at least ten counts. The chain joins TRBV11-1 to TRBJ1-1; D unclear. V was trimmed by 5 bases and J by 12 bases, leaving 10 bases between them. The CDR3 totals 10 residues. Germline values: CDR1 SGHAT, CDR2 FQDESV (reference sequence). CDR3 residues: CASSRRGPFF. For the CDR3, the DNA is TGTGCCAGCAGCCGCCGTGGGCCTTTCTTT.

This clonotype has at least ten counts. The chain uses TRBV12-5 and TRBJ1-5, with a possible D match to TRBD1 (5 bases). The CDR3 extends over 14 amino acids. Germline V gives CDR1 LGHNT, CDR2 FRNRAP. With 5 bases removed from V and 4 bases from J, the gap between germline ends came to 12 bases. In DNA form, the CDR3 reads TGTGCTAGTGGTCACGGGGGGGGTAATCAGCCCCAGCATTTT. Protein: CASGHGGGNQPQHF.

V usage is TRBV6-2 or TRBV6-3 and J usage is TRBJ2-2; 8 bases agree with TRBD2. Trimming cost V 7 bases and J 8 bases; bases outside gene matches: 6. Looked up from germline, CDR1 is MNHEY and CDR2 is SVGEGT. This CDR3 region has 13 residues. CDR3 protein: CASKLSGAGELFF. DNA of the CDR3: TGTGCCAGCAAACTTAGCGGGGCGGGGGAGCTGTTTTTT.

The chain joins TRBV7-9 to TRBJ2-5; maybe TRBD1 (5 bases). This CDR3 contains 13 residues. Trimming pared 3 bases from V and 2 bases from J, leaving 7 bases between. CDR1 and CDR2 from the germline V gene are SEHNR and FQNEAQ (reference sequence). For the CDR3, the DNA is TGTGCCAGCAGCTTCAGGGAACAAGAGACCCAGTACTTC. It translates to CASSFREQETQYF.

This clonotype has ten or more counts. The chain links TRBV7-9 to TRBJ1-3; D is unresolved. This CDR3 is 17 amino acids long. V lost 1 base and J lost 4, with 17 bases in between. CDR1 is SEHNR, CDR2 FQNEAQ, per germline (reference sequence). CDR3 region: CASSLGAGGAAGNTIYF. Written as DNA, the CDR3 is TGTGCCAGCAGCTTAGGAGCTGGCGGTGCGGCAGGAAACACCATATATTTT.

The chain joins TRBV2 to TRBJ2-2; 8 bases are shared with TRBD1. The germline gives CDR1 SNHLY, CDR2 FYNNEI. The CDR3 is 16 amino acids. After removal of 6 bases from V and 5 bases from J, the junction contained 11 bases not matched to a gene. This chain's CDR3 is CASSPDRAWDTGELFF. The CDR3 DNA reads as TGTGCCAGCAGCCCGGACAGGGCCTGGGATACCGGGGAGCTGTTTTTT.

This clonotype was observed a few times. The chain combines TRBV4-1 with TRBJ2-7; 11 positions agree with TRBD2. V shed 5 bases, J shed 3 bases, and the junction held 6 bases outside the gene matches. This CDR3 spans 15 amino acids. The germline V gene encodes CDR1 MGHRA and CDR2 YSYEKL. This CDR3 reads CASSETSGVGYEQYF. CDR3 DNA: TGCGCCAGCAGCGAGACTAGCGGGGTGGGCTACGAGCAGTACTTC.

The rearrangement uses TRBV7-2 and TRBJ2-7, with a tentative D call TRBD1 (5 bases). The CDR3 has 14 amino acids. The ends were cut back, 5 bases at V and 2 bases at J, with 13 bases in the middle. Germline V lookup: CDR1 SGHTA, CDR2 FQGNSA. CDR3 in amino acids: CASSPRTHTYEQYF. CDR3 sequence (DNA): TGTGCCAGCAGCCCGAGGACACATACCTACGAGCAGTACTTC.

This clonotype has only a few counts. CDR3 sequence: CASSYPSGGPLSSYNEQFF. The DNA of the CDR3 is TGTGCCAGCAGTTACCCTAGCGGGGGGCCCTTGAGCTCCTACAATGAGCAGTTCTTC. The chain recombines TRBV6-2 or TRBV6-3 with TRBJ2-1; 11 bases map to TRBD2. Per the germline V gene, CDR1 is MNHEY and CDR2 is SVGEGT. V trimming: 2 bases; J trimming: 0 bases; junction bases outside the gene matches: 9. The CDR3 loop spans 19 amino acids.

This clonotype was detected only a few times. The rearrangement joins TRBV7-9 to TRBJ2-1; D is possibly TRBD2 (5 bases). Trimming took 0 bases from V and 7 from J, leaving 10 bases between them. This CDR3 contains 14 residues. Germline CDR1 SEHNR, CDR2 FQNEAQ (reference sequence). The CDR3 coding sequence is TGTGCCAGCAGCTTAGCCATCCCGGGGAATGAGCAGTTCTTC. Translation gives CASSLAIPGNEQFF.

This chain connects TRBV4-3 to TRBJ2-5; perhaps D is TRBD1 or TRBD2 (6 bases each). The CDR3 spans 14 residues. CDR1 and CDR2 (germline): LGHNA, YSLEER. V was clipped by 4 bases and J by 5 bases, with 14 bases between them. CDR3 nucleotides: TGCGCCAGCAGCCCCGAAGGGGGGTTGGAGACCCAGTACTTC. Translating gives CASSPEGGLETQYF.

This clonotype was observed at least ten times. The genes are TRBV5-1 and TRBJ2-1; TRBD1 agrees at 7 bases. Per the germline V gene, CDR1 is SGHRS and CDR2 is YFSETQ. The CDR3 is made up of 15 amino acids. J was trimmed by 3 bases and V by 0 bases; bases with no gene match: 3. CDR3 protein: CASSLVWDSYNEQFF. The CDR3 nucleotides are TGCGCCAGCAGCTTGGTTTGGGACAGCTACAATGAGCAGTTCTTC.

This clonotype was seen more than once but under ten times. The V and J genes are TRBV28 and TRBJ2-7; unclear D gene. CDR1 and CDR2 (germline): MDHEN, SYDVKM. Trimming left V 4 bases short and J 5 bases short, with 15 bases between. The CDR3 loop spans 14 amino acids. The CDR3 sequence: CASSSAGLQHEQYF. In nucleotides, the CDR3 is TGTGCCAGCAGTTCCGCCGGTCTGCAGCACGAGCAGTACTTC.

V and J are TRBV5-1 and TRBJ2-2; D not certain. Germline values: CDR1 SGHRS, CDR2 YFSETQ. The V end lost 0 bases, the J end lost 2 bases, and 5 bases lay between the germline ends. This CDR3 has 14 amino acids. The CDR3: CASSLEPNTGELFF. In DNA form, the CDR3 reads TGCGCCAGCAGCTTGGAGCCCAACACCGGGGAGCTGTTTTTT.

This clonotype was counted ten times or more. This sequence joins TRBV14 and TRBJ1-1; TRBD1 might be the D (5 bases). The CDR3 covers 13 residues. Germline values: CDR1 SGHDN, CDR2 FVKESK. Trimming cost V 4 bases and J 5 bases, with 11 bases left between them. Here the CDR3 DNA reads TGTGCCAGCAGCCTATCGAGGGGAACTGAAGCTTTCTTT. This codes for CASSLSRGTEAFF.

This clonotype was seen a handful of times. V and J are TRBV5-1 and TRBJ1-5; D gene uncertain. Deletions cut 0 bases from V and 2 bases from J, with 12 bases between. CDR1 is SGHRS and CDR2 is YFSETQ in the germline V gene. This CDR3 is built from 16 residues. The CDR3 coding sequence is TGCGCCAGCAGCTTGGAAGGAACCTTGGGCAATCAGCCCCAGCATTTT. Its protein is CASSLEGTLGNQPQHF.

There are many counts of this clonotype. This chain joins TRBV29-1 and TRBJ1-2; TRBD1 might be the D (6 bases). This CDR3 is 11 amino acids long. Germline values: CDR1 SQVTM, CDR2 ANQGSEA. The germline V and J ends were trimmed by 6 bases and 5 bases, with 10 bases remaining between them. CDR3 in DNA: TGCAGCGTGACGACAGGATATGGCTACACCTTC. Protein sequence: CSVTTGYGYTF. The entire variable domain, with the rest obtained from reference TRBV29-1 and TRBJ1-2, is as follows: SAVISQKPSRDICQRGTSLTIQCQVDSQVTMMFWYRQQPGQSLTLIATANQGSEATYESGFVIDKFPISRPNLTFSTLTVSNMSPEDSSIYLCSVTTGYGYTFGSGTRLTVV.

The sample holds many counts of this clonotype. V and J are TRBV6-1 and TRBJ2-3; TRBD1 might be the D (5 bases). Trimming took 9 bases from V and 0 from J, leaving 28 bases between them. The germline V gene has CDR1 MNHNS and CDR2 SASEGT. The CDR3 length is 19 residues. The CDR3 nucleotides are TGTGCCAGTAGAGACGACAGAGGCCCTTTCGCCTTTAGCACAGATACGCAGTATTTT. Protein: CASRDDRGPFAFSTDTQYF.